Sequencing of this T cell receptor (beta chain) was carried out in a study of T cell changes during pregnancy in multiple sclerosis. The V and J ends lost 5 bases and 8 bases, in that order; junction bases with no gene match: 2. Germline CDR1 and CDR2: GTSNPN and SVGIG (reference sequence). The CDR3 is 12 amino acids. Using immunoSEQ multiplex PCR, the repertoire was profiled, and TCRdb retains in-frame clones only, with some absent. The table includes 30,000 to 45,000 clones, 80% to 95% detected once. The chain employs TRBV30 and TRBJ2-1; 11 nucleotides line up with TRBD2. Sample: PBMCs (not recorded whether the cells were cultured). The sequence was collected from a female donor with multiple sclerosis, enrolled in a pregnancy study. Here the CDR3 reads CAWGLAGDEQFF. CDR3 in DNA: TGTGCCTGGGGACTAGCGGGCGATGAGCAGTTCTTC.